A single sample is the source of the 25 T cell receptor beta chains below, sequenced in a study of tumor-infiltrating lymphocytes in primary liver carcinoma (dated by TCRdb to 2015 to 2018). Sequencing was carried out with an Illumina HiSeq 2500. A constant-region primer and ProtoScript II reverse transcriptase were used to reverse-transcribe TCRbeta-specific cDNA from around 480 ng total RNA. The TCRbeta libraries were prepared through three rounds of nested multiplex PCR following a slightly modified ARM-PCR procedure. The first two PCR rounds used multiplex TRBV1-TRBV30 forward primers with a Cbeta reverse primer, each for about 9 cycles. TCRdb reworked the public reads: Q25 trimming with fastp, MiXCR clone assembly, productive beta chains retained. Entries are consolidated by CDR3 protein sequence, retaining the most common genes and DNA. The sample data list approximately 73,000 distinct CDR3 sequences, and about 70% of these were observed just once. About an eighth of the sample lies in the top ten.

Without any cell sorting, total RNA and DNA were extracted together from approximately 22-30 mg of bulk tissue using the AllPrep DNA/RNA mini kit. The source material was liver tumor tissue from sampling region 4. The cell subset or site label corresponds to: tumor region T4, right-lateral pole. These TCRs come from a woman in her fifties or sixties with primary liver carcinoma and hepatitis B virus infection.

This clonotype showed up just a few times. This chain uses TRBV7-9 with TRBJ2-7; weak D call: TRBD2 (5 bases). The V end lost 4 bases, the J end lost 4 bases, and 29 bases lay between the germline ends. Germline V lookup: CDR1 SEHNR, CDR2 FQNEAQ (reference sequence). The CDR3 loop spans 19 amino acids. For the CDR3, the DNA is TGTGCCAGCAGCTCAGCGCGGGTCGTGACTCCCGACCACCCTTACGAGCAGTACTTC. Amino acid sequence: CASSSARVVTPDHPYEQYF. Filled out from reference TRBV7-9 and TRBJ2-7, the complete variable domain reads DTGVSQNPRHKITKRGQNVTFRCDPISEHNRLYWYRQTLGQGPEFLTYFQNEAQLEKSRLLSDRFSAERPKGSFSTLEIQRTEQGDSAMYLCASSSARVVTPDHPYEQYFGPGTRLTVT.

This clonotype came up many times. The V call is TRBV28, the J call TRBJ2-4, with D possibly TRBD1 on 6 matching bases. CDR3 size: 17 residues. CDR1 MDHEN and CDR2 SYDVKM come from the germline V gene. Trimming left V 5 bases short and J 0 bases short, with 17 bases between. CDR3 region: CASSPIRGILAKNIQYF. DNA of the CDR3: TGTGCCAGCAGTCCCATTAGGGGGATTCTAGCCAAAAACATTCAGTACTTC.

About this clonotype itself: A read error may be the cause here, since a much bigger clone is one base away. The rearrangement links TRBV5-1 to TRBJ1-5, with D tentatively TRBD1 (5 bases). Germline CDR1 SGHRS, CDR2 YFSETQ. The length of the CDR3 is 16 residues. CDR3 sequence: CANSLGHGDGNQPQHF. CDR3 DNA: TGCGCCAACAGCTTGGGGCATGGGGATGGCAATCAGCCCCAGCATTTT.

Turning to this clonotype: Because the CDR3 is missing its conserved closing phenylalanine or tryptophan, this is likely a read error. The DNA is left out, because the CDR3 cannot be placed on it with certainty; the CDR3 is given as TCRdb lists it. V and J are TRBV11-1 and TRBJ2-3; the table calls TRBD2, which could not be checked here. Germline loops: CDR1 SGHAT, CDR2 FQDESV (reference sequence). Termini included, the CDR3 measures 14 amino acids. The CDR3 protein is CVSSLRQRAGESHL.

Concerning this clonotype itself: A much larger clone lies a single base off, so this may be a read error. The V and J genes are TRBV25-1 and TRBJ1-2; possibly TRBD1 for D (6 bases). The germline CDR1 and CDR2 sequences are MGHDK and SYGVNS. The CDR3 runs to 11 residues. V was shortened by 11 bases and J by 4 bases, with 11 bases between the two germline ends. The CDR3 DNA reads TGTGCCTGTACAGGGTCCTATGGCTACACCTTC. It translates to CACTGSYGYTF.

Worth noting for this clonotype: The junction shows a germline mismatch at one end, possibly a read error. This chain links TRBV12-3 or TRBV12-4 with TRBJ2-2; TRBD2 is a possible D gene (5 bases). The length of the CDR3 is 14 residues. CDR3 amino acids: CASRYTANTGEMFF. The CDR3 DNA reads as TGTGCCAGCCGCTACACAGCGAACACCGGGGAGATGTTTTTT.

There are many counts of this clonotype. This chain joins TRBV6-5 and TRBJ1-6, with unresolved D. V dropped 2 bases and J dropped 6 bases, with 8 bases sitting between them. There are 14 residues in the CDR3. Germline V lookup: CDR1 MNHEY, CDR2 SVGAGI. CDR3 protein: CASSYDTANSPLHF. The CDR3, as DNA: TGTGCCAGCAGTTACGATACGGCTAATTCACCCCTCCACTTT.

For this clonotype: A much larger clone differs by one base, so this may be a read error. CDR3 region: CSAWTSLGKNIQYF. CDR3 coding DNA: TGCAGTGCTTGGACTAGCTTGGGGAAAAACATTCAGTACTTC. The chain uses TRBV20-1 and TRBJ2-4; 8 nucleotides agree with TRBD2. V lost 5 bases to trimming and J lost 4 bases; unmatched junction nucleotides: 7. Germline lookup yields CDR1 DFQATT and CDR2 SNEGSKA (reference sequence). This CDR3 region has 14 residues.

For this clonotype: The missing conserved phenylalanine or tryptophan at the end of this CDR3 makes a read error likely. It is unclear where the CDR3 begins or ends on the DNA, so no DNA is shown, and the CDR3 is as TCRdb lists it. The gene calls are TRBV11-2 and TRBJ2-5; TRBD1, the D gene given by the table, was not confirmed from the DNA. The germline V gene has CDR1 SGHAT and CDR2 FQNNGV. The CDR3 numbers 13 amino acids, ends counted. This chain's CDR3 is CASRIQGWETQCI.

Points on this clonotype: No conserved phenylalanine or tryptophan ends this CDR3, so it is likely a read error. The chain carries TRBV11-2 and TRBJ2-3, with D possibly matching TRBD2 (6 bases). Per germline, CDR1 SGHAT and CDR2 FQNNGV. This CDR3 spans 16 amino acids. CDR3 residues: CANSFGSQSSTDTQYY. In nucleotides, the CDR3 is TGTGCCAACAGCTTCGGGAGTCAATCTAGCACAGATACGCAGTATTAT.

This clonotype appeared a few times. The rearrangement uses TRBV7-3 and TRBJ2-3; TRBD2 matches at 9 bases. The V gene's germline CDR1 is SGHTA and CDR2 FQGTGA. The junction had 9 bases not matched to a gene; V was cut back by 5 bases and J by 0 bases. The CDR3 length is 17 residues. In DNA form, the CDR3 reads TGTGCCAGCAGCCCTAGGGCTAGCGGGGCTAGCACAGATACGCAGTATTTT. Translated: CASSPRASGASTDTQYF.

As for this clonotype: A read error may produce the germline difference seen at one junction end. The CDR3 loop is CASSQAEGFYNEQFF. The CDR3 nucleotides are TGCGCTAGCAGCCAAGCCGAGGGCTTCTACAATGAGCAGTTCTTC. V and J are TRBV4-1 and TRBJ2-1; D may be TRBD2 (5 bases). Germline V gene lookup returns CDR1 MGHRA and CDR2 YSYEKL. The CDR3 length is 15 residues.

With respect to this clonotype: At one end, the junction sequence differs from germline, possibly due to a read error. The J gene is TRBJ1-5, the V gene TRBV11-2; either TRBD1 or TRBD2 may supply D (5 bases each). The end of the DNA aligns better with TRBJ2-3, so the J call may be wrong. Germline CDR1 reads SGHAT; CDR2 reads FQNNGV. This CDR3 comprises 17 residues. The CDR3 DNA reads TGTGCTAGCACCGATAGGGGCGCACGGGGCATCCTGCAGCCCCAGTATTTT. Translated, it gives CASTDRGARGILQPQYF.

As for this clonotype: This may be a read error, as it is one base from a much larger clone. The chain employs TRBV5-1 and TRBJ1-2; TRBD1 aligns across 9 bases. Germline CDR1 SGHRS, CDR2 YFSETQ. The CDR3 spans 14 residues. The CDR3 reads CASSQAGTGRGYAF. In DNA, the CDR3 is TGCGCCAGCAGCCAAGCCGGGACAGGGCGCGGCTACGCCTTC.

The chain combines TRBV20-1 with TRBJ2-4, with 7 bases fitting TRBD1. This CDR3 is built from 16 residues. Per germline, CDR1 DFQATT and CDR2 SNEGSKA (reference sequence). V lost 6 bases and J lost 0; bases outside the gene matches: 11. As DNA, the CDR3 is TGCAGTGCCTCTTTACAGGGGTTCAGAGCCAAAAACATTCAGTACTTC. Protein product: CSASLQGFRAKNIQYF.

This clonotype was picked up a small number of times. A clone one base away is much larger, so this may be a read error. This sequence joins TRBV6-2 or TRBV6-3 and TRBJ1-1; tentatively, D is TRBD1 (6 bases). Germline V gene data show CDR1 as MNHEY and CDR2 as SVGEGT. The CDR3 totals 13 residues. V lost 6 bases and J lost 6, with 14 bases in between. CDR3 in amino acids: CASSPTGYAEAFF. Written as DNA, the CDR3 is TGTGCCAGCAGCCCTACAGGGTACGCTGAAGCTTTCTTT.

This clonotype showed up many times. The junction departs from the called germline gene at one end, perhaps through a read error. The CDR3 nucleotides are TGTGCCAGCAGTTCCTACTATGAGCAGTTCTTC. It is translated as CASSSYYEQFF. This chain connects TRBV28 to TRBJ2-1; D not resolved. The CDR3 length is 11 residues. The germline V gene encodes CDR1 MDHEN and CDR2 SYDVKM.

CDR3 loop: CASSFWKSGGQGTEAFF. The CDR3 coding sequence is TGCGCCAGCAGCTTCTGGAAGAGCGGGGGGCAAGGAACTGAAGCTTTCTTT. The J gene is TRBJ1-1, the V gene TRBV5-1; tentative D call: TRBD1 (6 bases). Looked up from germline, CDR1 is SGHRS and CDR2 is YFSETQ. The CDR3 contains 17 residues. V lost 2 bases, J lost 5 bases, and 22 bases lay in between.

Remarks on this clonotype: This CDR3 fails to terminate in the conserved phenylalanine or tryptophan, so it likely reflects a read error. This chain connects TRBV7-8 to TRBJ2-3; the match to TRBD2 covers 8 bases. V was pared by 6 bases and J by 4 bases, with 9 bases of the junction left unmatched. The V gene's germline CDR1 is SGHVS and CDR2 FQNEAQ. The CDR3 covers 15 residues. In DNA, the CDR3 is TGTGCCAGCAGTGATAATCTAGCGGGTGCAGATACGCAGTATTTA. It yields the protein CASSDNLAGADTQYL.

A note on this clonotype: The junction does not match germline at one end; this may be a read error. The chain has TRBV5-4 and TRBJ2-2; TRBD1 is a possible D gene (6 bases). Germline loops: CDR1 SGHNT, CDR2 YYREEE (reference sequence). There are 15 residues in the CDR3. The CDR3 bases are TGTGCTAGCAGCCCACAGGGTGGGGGAATCGGGGAGCTGCTTTTT. Translation gives CASSPQGGGIGELLF.

The CDR3 bases are TGTGCCTGGAGTGTGGGGACAGGTGGGGGCGGCTACACCTTC. Its translation is CAWSVGTGGGGYTF. The rearrangement uses TRBV30 and TRBJ1-2; 8 bases are a match to TRBD1. V dropped 0 bases and J dropped 8; count of bases not matched to a gene: 8. Germline assignment: CDR1 GTSNPN and CDR2 SVGIG (reference sequence). The CDR3 consists of 14 residues.

The table lists this clonotype with many counts. The rearrangement links TRBV7-9 to TRBJ2-1; no definite D call. The CDR3 covers 14 residues. V was shortened by 1 base and J by 4 bases, with 8 bases between the two germline ends. In germline, CDR1 is SEHNR, CDR2 FQNEAQ (reference sequence). The CDR3 region is CASSLEGQYNEQFF. In DNA, the CDR3 is TGTGCCAGCAGCTTAGAAGGCCAATACAATGAGCAGTTCTTC.

The chain carries TRBV7-2 and TRBJ2-7; 10 positions agree with TRBD2. Germline V CDR1 and CDR2: SGHTA, FQGNSA. Trimming at V came to 9 bases and at J to 6 bases, leaving 17 bases not matched to a gene. The CDR3 has 16 amino acids. CDR3 residues: CARSRYPSSGRAEQYF. The CDR3, as DNA: TGTGCCAGAAGCCGCTACCCCTCGAGCGGGAGGGCCGAGCAGTACTTC.

This clonotype was recorded at least ten times. The chain is built from TRBV6-5 and TRBJ1-1; 7 bases line up with TRBD1. The CDR3 contains 14 residues. Germline V gives CDR1 MNHEY, CDR2 SVGAGI. V trimming: 6 bases; J trimming: 4 bases; junction bases outside the gene matches: 8. Written as DNA, the CDR3 is TGTGCCAGCAGCGGGACGACAGGGATCACTGAAGCTTTCTTT. This gives the protein CASSGTTGITEAFF.

This clonotype was found many times. V gene TRBV7-9 combines with J gene TRBJ2-5; D may be TRBD1 (5 bases). This CDR3 comprises 13 residues. Germline V gene sequence: CDR1 SEHNR, CDR2 FQNEAQ (reference sequence). V shed 2 bases and J shed 5 bases, with 9 bases lying between them. CDR3: CASSLRQGETQYF. The CDR3 DNA is TGTGCCAGCAGCTTACGTCAGGGTGAGACCCAGTACTTC.